These 26 T cell receptor beta chains came from one sample sequenced in a study of blood T cells in healthy people across ages. Through a sample-barcoded 5' primer and a J-beta primer mix, a second PCR was run for roughly 7 to 12 cycles. TCRdb re-analysed the 5' RACE reads in MiXCR, keeping a single row per CDR3 protein. The table has under 950,000 distinct CDR3 sequences, about 20% seen once. The material sequenced was blood. Source of these receptors: a man between 65 and 85 years old in good health.

This clonotype was found a few times. The chain uses TRBV9 and TRBJ1-4; TRBD1 is a possible D gene (6 bases). Trimming stripped 1 base from V and 3 bases from J, with 10 bases between. The CDR3 is made up of 15 amino acids. Germline V gene sequence: CDR1 SGDLS, CDR2 YYNGEE. CDR3 DNA sequence: TGTGCCAGCAGCGTAACAGGGCAGGCTAATGAAAAACTGTTTTTT. Amino acid sequence: CASSVTGQANEKLFF. The complete variable domain, with remaining parts taken from reference TRBV9 and TRBJ1-4, reads DSGVTQTPKHLITATGQRVTLRCSPRSGDLSVYWYQQSLDQGLQFLIQYYNGEERAKGNILERFSAQQFPDLHSELNLSSLELGDSALYFCASSVTGQANEKLFFGSGTQLSVL.

The chain joins TRBV3-1 to TRBJ2-4, with unresolved D. The ends were cut back, 4 bases at V and 0 bases at J, with 13 bases in the middle. The CDR3 extends over 16 amino acids. Germline loops: CDR1 LGHDT, CDR2 YNNKEL (reference sequence). The CDR3 protein is CASSPRVTLAKNIQYF. CDR3 DNA: TGTGCCAGCAGCCCCCGGGTGACTCTAGCCAAAAACATTCAGTACTTC.

The V call is TRBV20-1, the J call TRBJ2-3; 11 bases are a match to TRBD2. The CDR3 contains 19 residues. CDR1 and CDR2 (germline): DFQATT, SNEGSKA (reference sequence). Trimming removed 3 bases from V and 3 bases from J; junction bases left unmatched: 17. The CDR3 DNA reads as TGCAGTGCTAGTGGGTCTCTAGCGGGAGGCCCGCTCGGGACAGATACGCAGTATTTT. Translation gives CSASGSLAGGPLGTDTQYF.

This clonotype was seen a few times. The J gene is TRBJ2-1, the V gene TRBV6-7; maybe TRBD1 (6 bases). Matching the DNA end better, TRBJ2-7 makes the J call doubtful. TRBV6-7 is identified as an open reading frame with a role that is uncertain. The CDR3 has 13 amino acids. Here the CDR3 DNA reads TGTGCCAGCAACAGGGTAGGGACCTACGAGCAGTACTTC. It is translated as CASNRVGTYEQYF.

Only a few counts were recorded for this clonotype. The genes are TRBV11-3 and TRBJ2-3; TRBD2 agrees at 15 bases. The CDR3 extends over 18 amino acids. Germline CDR1 reads SGHNT; CDR2 reads YENEEA. V was clipped by 5 bases and J by 1 base; unmatched bases: 7. This chain's CDR3 is CASSHGLAGGVGTDTQYF. In nucleotides, the CDR3 is TGTGCCAGCAGCCACGGACTAGCGGGAGGGGTGGGCACAGATACGCAGTATTTT.

Only a few counts were recorded for this clonotype. This chain joins TRBV20-1 and TRBJ2-1; 9 nucleotides align to TRBD1. The junction had 5 bases not matched to a gene; V was cut back by 8 bases and J by 3 bases. CDR1 and CDR2 (germline): DFQATT, SNEGSKA (reference sequence). The CDR3 covers 13 residues. This CDR3 reads CSSDRGIYNEQFF. The CDR3 DNA reads TGCAGTTCAGACAGGGGGATCTACAATGAGCAGTTCTTC.

This chain joins TRBV5-1 and TRBJ1-6, with D tentatively TRBD1 (6 bases). V lost 1 base and J 7 bases, leaving 9 bases between the germline ends. This CDR3 spans 14 amino acids. Germline CDR1 SGHRS, CDR2 YFSETQ. CDR3 in amino acids: CASSLNTGNSPLHF. CDR3 in DNA: TGCGCCAGCAGCTTGAACACAGGGAATTCACCCCTCCACTTT.

Points on this clonotype: This may come from a read error, since a much larger clone is one base off. The rearrangement links TRBV30 to TRBJ1-2; D is perhaps TRBD1 (5 bases). In germline, CDR1 is GTSNPN, CDR2 SVGIG (reference sequence). The CDR3 is 15 residues long. V lost 7 bases to trimming and J lost 4 bases, with 22 bases between them. The CDR3 region has the DNA TGTGCCTATGAGCACGGTGGGGGACCTCTCTATGGCTACACCTTC. Protein product: CAYEHGGGPLYGYTF. Combining the CDR3 with reference TRBV30 and TRBJ1-2 gives the whole variable domain SQTIHQWPATLVQPVGSPLSLECTVEGTSNPNLYWYRQAAGRGLQLLFYSVGIGQISSEVPQNLSASRPQDRQFILSSKKLLLSDSGFYLCAYEHGGGPLYGYTFGSGTRLTVV.

This clonotype was detected ten times or more. The V and J genes are TRBV24-1 and TRBJ2-1; D unclear. Trimming took off 1 base at V and 8 bases at J, with 2 bases between the two ends. Germline CDR1 and CDR2: KGHDR and SFDVKD. This CDR3 has 11 amino acids. CDR3 nucleotides: TGTGCCACCAGTGATTTAGATGAGCAGTTCTTC. It yields the protein CATSDLDEQFF.

The chain couples TRBV20-1 to TRBJ2-5, with D possibly TRBD2 on 6 matching bases. Trimming shortened V by 6 bases and J by 1 base, and 12 bases separated the two germline ends. This CDR3 comprises 13 residues. Germline-derived CDR1 and CDR2 are DFQATT and SNEGSKA (reference sequence). The CDR3 is CSAPGLPQETQYF. CDR3 DNA: TGCAGTGCCCCCGGACTACCCCAAGAGACCCAGTACTTC.

The rearrangement links TRBV28 to TRBJ1-3; D call uncertain. In germline, CDR1 is MDHEN, CDR2 SYDVKM. The CDR3 contains 14 residues. V lost 4 bases to trimming and J lost 5 bases, with 12 bases between them. DNA for the CDR3: TGTGCCAGCAGTTCCCCCTTTCCAAGAAACACCATATATTTT. The encoded protein is CASSSPFPRNTIYF. The full variable domain, its missing parts supplied by reference TRBV28 and TRBJ1-3, is DVKVTQSSRYLVKRTGEKVFLECVQDMDHENMFWYRQDPGLGLRLIYFSYDVKMKEKGDIPEGYSVSREKKERFSLILESASTNQTSMYLCASSSPFPRNTIYFGEGSWLTVV.

Many counts were recorded for this clonotype. The rearrangement joins TRBV4-1 to TRBJ2-5; D uncertain. The DNA end is a closer match to TRBJ2-7, so the J assignment may be wrong. CDR3 size: 17 residues. Germline V gene lookup returns CDR1 MGHRA and CDR2 YSYEKL. CDR3 nucleotide sequence: TGCGCCAGCAGCCAAGAAGCTCCCCCTAGTGATTATTACGAGCAGTACTTC. Amino acids: CASSQEAPPSDYYEQYF.

The chain links TRBV7-9 to TRBJ2-2, with D perhaps TRBD1 or TRBD2 (5 bases each). The CDR3 length is 12 residues. The V and J ends lost 5 bases and 7 bases respectively, with 8 bases between them. Germline V CDR1 and CDR2: SEHNR, FQNEAQ (reference sequence). The CDR3 DNA is TGTGCCAGCAGCCGGGACCTCGGGGAGCTGTTTTTT. It yields the protein CASSRDLGELFF.

This sequence joins TRBV18 and TRBJ2-5, with 8 bases fitting TRBD2. CDR1 and CDR2 (germline): KGHSH, LQKENI. This CDR3 has 17 residues. V trimming: 3 bases; J trimming: 3 bases; junction bases outside the gene matches: 12. CDR3 sequence (DNA): TGTGCCAGCTCACCGACAAGCGGGGGAACCTTCAAAGAGACCCAGTACTTC. This encodes CASSPTSGGTFKETQYF.

V is TRBV19 and J is TRBJ1-1, with D uncertain. V lost 1 base and J lost 1, with 13 bases in between. Germline lookup yields CDR1 LNHDA and CDR2 SQIVND (reference sequence). The CDR3 runs 16 residues. This CDR3 is CASSIAWPAGNTEAFF. The CDR3 nucleotides read TGTGCCAGTAGTATAGCTTGGCCAGCAGGGAACACTGAAGCTTTCTTT.

In its sample, this clonotype was seen a few times. The chain employs TRBV12-3 or TRBV12-4 and TRBJ1-4; the D gene is possibly TRBD1 (5 bases). The CDR3 length is 15 residues. V was shortened by 5 bases and J by 0 bases, with 10 bases between the two germline ends. The DNA for the CDR3 is TGTGCCAGCAGTGACAGAGGTGCAACTAATGAAAAACTGTTTTTT. This gives the protein CASSDRGATNEKLFF.

The chain recombines TRBV12-3 or TRBV12-4 with TRBJ1-2; D remains unclear. The CDR3 length is 15 residues. V lost 7 bases and J 2 bases, leaving 17 bases between the germline ends. CDR3 sequence reads: CASNADLLLNYGYTF. As DNA, the CDR3 is TGTGCCAGCAACGCCGACCTCCTATTGAACTATGGCTACACCTTC.

This clonotype has only a few counts. The rearrangement uses TRBV9 and TRBJ2-5, with 9 bases matching TRBD2. The DNA matches TRBJ2-1 better at its end, which makes the J call doubtful. The germline CDR1 and CDR2 sequences are SGDLS and YYNGEE. The CDR3 extends over 16 amino acids. The CDR3 region is CASSVATSGPYNEQFF. CDR3 nucleotide sequence: TGTGCCAGCAGCGTAGCGACTAGCGGACCCTACAATGAGCAGTTCTTC.

On this clonotype itself: One end of the junction does not line up with germline, which may come from a read error. The genes are TRBV5-1 and TRBJ2-7; no clear D gene. The end of the DNA is better explained by TRBJ2-1, so the J call may be wrong. Germline V gives CDR1 SGHRS, CDR2 YFSETQ. The CDR3 covers 12 residues. CDR3 DNA: TGCGCCGGCAGCTTGGAAGGGAATGAGCAGTTCTTC. Its translation is CAGSLEGNEQFF.

CDR3 protein: CASSLGVGRNMNTEAFF. The CDR3 DNA reads as TGCGCCAGCAGCTTGGGTGTTGGTCGGAACATGAACACTGAAGCTTTCTTT. This chain uses TRBV5-1 with TRBJ1-1; D unclear. CDR3 size: 17 residues. Per germline, CDR1 SGHRS and CDR2 YFSETQ. V gave up 0 bases and J gave up 0 bases, with 15 bases separating them.

This clonotype has a handful of counts. This chain joins TRBV20-1 and TRBJ2-2, with D unresolved. V gave up 1 base and J gave up 7 bases, with 10 bases separating them. Germline lookup yields CDR1 DFQATT and CDR2 SNEGSKA (reference sequence). This CDR3 contains 13 residues. CDR3 protein: CSARVGGFGELFF. DNA of the CDR3: TGCAGTGCTAGAGTGGGTGGTTTCGGGGAGCTGTTTTTT.

This chain joins TRBV20-1 and TRBJ1-1; 8 bases fit TRBD1. CDR1 is DFQATT, CDR2 SNEGSKA, per germline (reference sequence). The CDR3 covers 11 residues. V was clipped by 5 bases and J by 11 bases; unmatched bases: 7. The CDR3 region is CSAERTGWAFF. CDR3 coding DNA: TGCAGTGCTGAGAGGACAGGGTGGGCTTTCTTT.

This clonotype was seen a handful of times. This sequence joins TRBV5-1 and TRBJ1-1; D uncertain. The CDR3 extends over 14 amino acids. Germline CDR1 and CDR2: SGHRS and YFSETQ. V was pared by 6 bases and J by 0 bases, with 12 bases between. For the CDR3, the DNA is TGCGCCAGCACCGGCAGCAGTTTGAACACTGAAGCTTTCTTT. Its protein is CASTGSSLNTEAFF.

This clonotype has more than one count but fewer than ten. Here the CDR3 DNA reads TGTGCCAGCTCACCACCAGGGCCCACTAACTATGGCTACACCTTC. Amino acids: CASSPPGPTNYGYTF. The genes are TRBV18 and TRBJ1-2; D gene ambiguous. V shed 0 bases and J shed 0 bases, with 8 bases lying between them. Germline assignment: CDR1 KGHSH and CDR2 LQKENI. The CDR3 has 15 amino acids. Drawing the rest from reference TRBV18 and TRBJ1-2, the complete variable domain is NAGVMQNPRHLVRRRGQEARLRCSPMKGHSHVYWYRQLPEEGLKFMVYLQKENIIDESGMPKERFSAEFPKEGPSILRIQQVVRGDSAAYFCASSPPGPTNYGYTFGSGTRLTVV.

There are a few counts of this clonotype. Being one base from a much bigger clone, this may be a read error. V gene TRBV9 combines with J gene TRBJ2-3, with TRBD2 identical over 9 bases. V lost 4 bases and J lost 0; bases outside the gene matches: 6. Germline-derived CDR1 and CDR2 are SGDLS and YYNGEE. The CDR3 runs to 16 residues. DNA of the CDR3: TGTGCCAGCAGCCCCAGGACTAGCGAGAGCACAGATACGCAGTATTTT. Protein product: CASSPRTSESTDTQYF.

This clonotype was counted only a few times. J is TRBJ2-5 and V is TRBV7-2, with D possibly called TRBD1 or TRBD2 (5 bases each). The end of the DNA aligns better with TRBJ2-7, so the J call may be wrong. The germline gives CDR1 SGHTA, CDR2 FQGNSA. The CDR3 has 14 amino acids. This CDR3 reads CASSLGTDIYEQYV. CDR3 sequence (DNA): TGTGCCAGCAGCCTCGGGACCGACATTTACGAGCAGTACGTC.